The TCR beta chain described here comes from a study of T-cell reconstitution after alpha-beta-depleted transplantation in children. Unique molecular identifiers were used to barcode this TCRbeta library. MiXCR, run by TCRdb on the PCR reads, gives a single entry per CDR3 protein. This sample has 550,000 to 600,000 distinct CDR3 sequences, with roughly 24% found just once. Concerning this clonotype itself: Its antigen is currently unknown.

General observations from the study: T-cell counts and diversity at one year following transplant were attributed mainly to newly produced T cells. Reportedly, only several hundred clones from non-depleted graft cells drove alpha-beta T-cell counts at about two months.

Sequencing was performed on PBMCs, mostly from graft donor cells, taken 360 days after TCRalphabeta/CD19-depleted stem cell transplant. The TCR comes from a boy in the first two years of life who had a stem cell transplant for acute myeloid leukemia, so the T cells may come from the graft donor.

For the CDR3, the DNA is TGTGCCAGCAGCCCACGGGGGGGGATGACAGATACGCAGTATTTT. It is translated as CASSPRGGMTDTQYF. The chain joins TRBV7-2 to TRBJ2-3; 8 positions agree with TRBD2. This CDR3 has 15 amino acids. Germline V gene data show CDR1 as SGHTA and CDR2 as FQGNSA. With V trimmed by 5 bases and J by 3 bases, 7 bases remained unmatched. The full variable domain, with the rest looked up from reference TRBV7-2 and TRBJ2-3, is GAGVSQSPSNKVTEKGKDVELRCDPISGHTALYWYRQSLGQGLEFLIYFQGNSAPDKSGLPSDRFSAERTGGSVSTLTIQRTQQEDSAVYLCASSPRGGMTDTQYFGPGTRLTVL.